This paragraph covers one T cell receptor (beta chain) sequence. Its antigen is still unknown. This sample is drawn from a study of CD8 T cells in ankylosing spondylitis. Study results and caveats: Existing reports had already noted some motif variants in reactive arthritis synovial fluid and blood. Significant enrichment of disease-linked clones was reportedly seen in matched ankylosing spondylitis synovial fluid. Seemingly distinctive of ankylosing spondylitis blood was a TCR beta motif formed by eight highly homologous variants.

As the method for making TCR beta libraries, quantitative 5'-RACE with molecular barcodes was used. From the 5' RACE reads, TCRdb called clonotypes with MiXCR, one entry per CDR3 protein. The sample has roughly 670,000 distinct CDR3 sequences; 15% to 20% are singletons. From germline, CDR1 is SQVTM and CDR2 ANQGSEA. The length of the CDR3 is 13 residues. V was trimmed by 6 bases and J by 6 bases, leaving 14 bases between them. The origin of this receptor is a male donor with ankylosing spondylitis. The specimen sequenced was blood, either unsorted or a sorted T cell fraction (not recorded which). The chain joins TRBV29-1 to TRBJ1-4; D might be TRBD1 (5 bases). This CDR3 is CSVQGGTHEKLFF. In nucleotides, the CDR3 is TGCAGCGTGCAAGGTGGGACTCATGAAAAACTGTTTTTT.